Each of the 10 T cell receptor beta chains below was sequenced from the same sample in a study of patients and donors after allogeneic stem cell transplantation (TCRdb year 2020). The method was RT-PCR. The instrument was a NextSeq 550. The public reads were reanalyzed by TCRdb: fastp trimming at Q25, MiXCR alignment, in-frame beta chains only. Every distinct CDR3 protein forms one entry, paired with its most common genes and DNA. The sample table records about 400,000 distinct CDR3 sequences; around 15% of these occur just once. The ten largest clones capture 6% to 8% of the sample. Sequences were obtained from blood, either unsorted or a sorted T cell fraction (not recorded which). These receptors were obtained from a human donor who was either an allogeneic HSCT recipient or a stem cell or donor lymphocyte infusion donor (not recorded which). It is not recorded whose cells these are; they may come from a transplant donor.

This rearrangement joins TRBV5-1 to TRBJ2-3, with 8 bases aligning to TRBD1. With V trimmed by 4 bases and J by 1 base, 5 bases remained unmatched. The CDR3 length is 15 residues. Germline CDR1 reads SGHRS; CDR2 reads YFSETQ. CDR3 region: CASSMQGAGTDTQYF. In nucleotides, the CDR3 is TGCGCCAGCAGCATGCAGGGGGCCGGCACAGATACGCAGTATTTT.

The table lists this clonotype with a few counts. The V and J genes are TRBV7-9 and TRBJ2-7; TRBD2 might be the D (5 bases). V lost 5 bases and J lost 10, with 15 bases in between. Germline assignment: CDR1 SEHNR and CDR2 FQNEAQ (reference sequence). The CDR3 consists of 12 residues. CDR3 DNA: TGTGCCAGCAGCCCACCCCCGGGAAAACAGTACTTC. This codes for CASSPPPGKQYF. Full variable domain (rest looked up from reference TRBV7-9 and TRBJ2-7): DTGVSQNPRHKITKRGQNVTFRCDPISEHNRLYWYRQTLGQGPEFLTYFQNEAQLEKSRLLSDRFSAERPKGSFSTLEIQRTEQGDSAMYLCASSPPPGKQYFGPGTRLTVT.

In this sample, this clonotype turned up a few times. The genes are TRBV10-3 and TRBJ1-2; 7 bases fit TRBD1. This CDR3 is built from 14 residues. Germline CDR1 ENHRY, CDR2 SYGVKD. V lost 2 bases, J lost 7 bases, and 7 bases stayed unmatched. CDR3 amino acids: CAISENRGGSGYTF. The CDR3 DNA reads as TGTGCCATCAGTGAGAATAGAGGGGGCTCTGGCTACACCTTC.

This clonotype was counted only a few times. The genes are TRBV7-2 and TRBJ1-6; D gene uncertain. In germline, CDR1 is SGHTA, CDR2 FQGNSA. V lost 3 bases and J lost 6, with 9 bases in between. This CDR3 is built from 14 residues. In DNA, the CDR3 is TGTGCCAGCAGCTTGTATAATCTTAATTCACCCCTCCACTTT. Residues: CASSLYNLNSPLHF.

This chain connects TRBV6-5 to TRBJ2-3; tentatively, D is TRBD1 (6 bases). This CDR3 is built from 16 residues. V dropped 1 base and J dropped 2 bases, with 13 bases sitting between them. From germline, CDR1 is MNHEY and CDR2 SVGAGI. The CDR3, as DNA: TGTGCCAGCAGTTACTGGGACACCAGCAACACAGATACGCAGTATTTT. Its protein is CASSYWDTSNTDTQYF.

Here the CDR3 reads CASTSGGTRSREQYF. The CDR3 DNA is TGCGCCAGCACTTCGGGGGGAACGAGGAGCCGCGAGCAGTACTTC. This chain connects TRBV5-1 to TRBJ2-7; 7 bases are shared with TRBD2. V trimming: 6 bases; J trimming: 6 bases; junction bases outside the gene matches: 15. The CDR3 has 15 amino acids. The germline gives CDR1 SGHRS, CDR2 YFSETQ.

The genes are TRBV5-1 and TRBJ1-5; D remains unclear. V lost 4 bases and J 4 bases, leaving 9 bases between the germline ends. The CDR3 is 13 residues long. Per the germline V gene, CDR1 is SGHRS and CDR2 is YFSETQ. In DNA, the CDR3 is TGCGCCAGCAGCCCTGACGTAAATCAGCCCCAGCATTTT. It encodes CASSPDVNQPQHF.

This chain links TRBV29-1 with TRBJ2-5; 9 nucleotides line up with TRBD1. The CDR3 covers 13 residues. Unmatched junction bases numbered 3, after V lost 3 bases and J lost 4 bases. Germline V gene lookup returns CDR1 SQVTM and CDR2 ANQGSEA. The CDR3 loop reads CSVEKDRGETQYF. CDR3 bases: TGCAGCGTTGAGAAGGACAGGGGAGAGACCCAGTACTTC.

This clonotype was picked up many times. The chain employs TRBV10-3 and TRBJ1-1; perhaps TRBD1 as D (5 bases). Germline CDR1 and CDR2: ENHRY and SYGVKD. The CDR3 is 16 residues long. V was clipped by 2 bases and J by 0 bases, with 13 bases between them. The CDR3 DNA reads TGTGCCATCAGTGAGAACTGGGGCAGGTTGAACACTGAAGCTTTCTTT. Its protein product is CAISENWGRLNTEAFF.

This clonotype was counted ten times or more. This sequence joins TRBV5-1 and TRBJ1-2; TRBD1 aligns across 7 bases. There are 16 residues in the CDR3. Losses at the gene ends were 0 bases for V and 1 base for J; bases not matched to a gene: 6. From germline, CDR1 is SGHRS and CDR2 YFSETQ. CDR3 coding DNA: TGCGCCAGCAGCTTGGTACCGGGACAGAATAACTATGGCTACACCTTC. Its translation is CASSLVPGQNNYGYTF.